These 21 T cell receptor beta chains came from one sample sequenced in a study of blood T cells in healthy people across ages. Using a J-beta primer mix together with a sample-barcoded 5' primer, a second PCR was run for roughly 7 to 11 cycles. TCRdb recomputed calls from the 5' RACE reads with MiXCR, one row per CDR3 protein. The sample includes 700,000 or so distinct CDR3 sequences, 40% to 50% of them seen just once. The material sequenced was blood. The receptors were sampled from an elderly man in good health.

The V call is TRBV11-1, the J call TRBJ2-5; 9 nucleotides match TRBD1. TRBJ2-7 matches the DNA end more closely, so the J call is doubtful. CDR3 length: 14 residues. CDR1 is SGHAT, CDR2 FQDESV, per germline (reference sequence). CDR3 in DNA: TGTGCCAGCAGCTCCCCCGGGACAGGGAACGAGCAGTACTTC. Amino acids: CASSSPGTGNEQYF.

V gene TRBV6-6 combines with J gene TRBJ2-2; D is uncertain. The CDR3 runs to 14 residues. Trimming took off 2 bases at V and 6 bases at J, with 10 bases between the two ends. The germline V gene has CDR1 MNHNY and CDR2 SVGAGI (reference sequence). CDR3 nucleotide sequence: TGTGCCAGCAGTTACGATGGTGGTCCCGGGGAGCTGTTTTTT. Its protein product is CASSYDGGPGELFF.

The genes are TRBV5-1 and TRBJ2-5, with 9 bases lining up with TRBD2. The DNA matches TRBJ2-7 better at its end, which makes the J call doubtful. CDR3 length: 14 amino acids. Germline V gives CDR1 SGHRS, CDR2 YFSETQ. For the CDR3, the DNA is TGCGCCAGCAGCTTGGCTAGCGGGGAGCTCGAGCAGTACTTC. Its protein is CASSLASGELEQYF.

This chain links TRBV6-1 with TRBJ2-7, with 8 bases aligning to TRBD1. V shed 7 bases, J shed 3 bases, and the junction held 17 bases outside the gene matches. Germline values: CDR1 MNHNS, CDR2 SASEGT. The CDR3 is made up of 17 amino acids. The DNA for the CDR3 is TGTGCCAGCACCCGACAGGGGTTAGATGGAATCATCTACGAGCAGTACTTC. Translating gives CASTRQGLDGIIYEQYF.

V usage is TRBV9 and J usage is TRBJ1-4; the D gene is possibly TRBD1 (5 bases). The V gene's germline CDR1 is SGDLS and CDR2 YYNGEE. The CDR3 has 16 amino acids. V lost 0 bases and J lost 7, with 16 bases in between. The CDR3 loop is CASSVAVSGSGEKLFF. The CDR3 DNA reads TGTGCCAGCAGCGTAGCGGTTTCAGGGTCCGGTGAAAAACTGTTTTTT.

The V and J genes are TRBV9 and TRBJ2-1; 7 bases align to TRBD1. This CDR3 spans 17 amino acids. Losses at the gene ends were 0 bases for V and 10 bases for J; bases not matched to a gene: 16. The germline CDR1 and CDR2 sequences are SGDLS and YYNGEE. The CDR3 reads CASSVGDRDRVPYEQFF. The CDR3 DNA is TGTGCCAGCAGCGTAGGCGACCGTGACAGGGTCCCCTACGAGCAGTTCTTC.

The V gene is TRBV7-2, the J gene TRBJ2-1; D is possibly TRBD1 or TRBD2 (5 bases each). The V and J ends lost 5 bases and 7 bases respectively, with 15 bases between them. This CDR3 is built from 14 residues. The germline V gene has CDR1 SGHTA and CDR2 FQGNSA. CDR3 sequence (DNA): TGTGCCAGCAGCCTCCGAAGTTGGGGGAATGAGCAGTTCTTC. Translation: CASSLRSWGNEQFF.

As regards this clonotype: This may be a read error: a much more frequent sequence differs by one nucleotide. The chain is built from TRBV29-1 and TRBJ2-3; tentative D call: TRBD2 (5 bases). Germline CDR1 is SQVTM and CDR2 is ANQGSEA. The CDR3 is 14 residues long. V was pared by 3 bases and J by 4 bases, with 14 bases between. The CDR3 loop reads CSVDDGIGADTQYF. The CDR3 coding sequence is TGCAGCGTTGATGACGGGATCGGCGCAGATACGCAGTATTTT.

This clonotype showed up just a few times. The chain uses TRBV7-9 and TRBJ2-1, with 7 bases matching TRBD1. The CDR3 extends over 14 amino acids. Trimming cost V 7 bases and J 4 bases; bases outside gene matches: 7. CDR1 is SEHNR, CDR2 FQNEAQ, per germline (reference sequence). The CDR3 here is CASTRDSEYNEQFF. The CDR3 DNA follows: TGTGCCAGCACCCGGGACAGCGAATACAATGAGCAGTTCTTC.

This chain joins TRBV10-3 and TRBJ2-7; no reliable D call. Germline CDR1 ENHRY, CDR2 SYGVKD. Deletions cut 5 bases from V and 0 bases from J, with 5 bases between. The CDR3 extends over 12 amino acids. CDR3 sequence reads: CAISQVSYEQYF. In nucleotides, the CDR3 is TGTGCCATCAGTCAGGTCTCCTACGAGCAGTACTTC.

This chain connects TRBV20-1 to TRBJ2-5; TRBD1 matches at 10 bases. Germline V gene data show CDR1 as DFQATT and CDR2 as SNEGSKA (reference sequence). The junction had 16 bases not matched to a gene; V was cut back by 6 bases and J by 12 bases. The length of the CDR3 is 14 residues. The chain's CDR3 is CSAGKGGTGDEKYF. The CDR3 DNA reads as TGCAGTGCGGGTAAAGGAGGGACAGGGGACGAGAAGTACTTC.

In this sample, this clonotype turned up a few times. The CDR3 DNA reads as TGTGCCAGCAGCGGGGCCCAGGGTATTAGCACAGATACGCAGTATTTT. It is translated as CASSGAQGISTDTQYF. The chain has TRBV4-2 and TRBJ2-3, with TRBD1 as a possible D gene (5 bases). CDR1 and CDR2 (germline): LGHNA, YNFKEQ. V was trimmed by 5 bases and J by 0 bases, leaving 15 bases between them. The CDR3 has 16 residues.

This clonotype has only a few counts. V is TRBV6-2 or TRBV6-3 and J is TRBJ2-1; tentative D call: TRBD1 (6 bases). CDR3 length: 13 residues. Germline CDR1 is MNHEY and CDR2 is SVGEGT. The V end lost 5 bases, the J end lost 10 bases, and 15 bases lay between the germline ends. This chain's CDR3 is CASSTIGGGEQFF. The CDR3 DNA is TGTGCCAGCAGTACGATAGGTGGGGGCGAGCAGTTCTTC.

This clonotype appeared a few times. The genes are TRBV29-1 and TRBJ1-6, with 8 bases fitting TRBD1. V lost 5 bases and J lost 7; bases outside the gene matches: 10. The V gene's germline CDR1 is SQVTM and CDR2 ANQGSEA. CDR3 length: 15 residues. In DNA, the CDR3 is TGCAGCGTTAAGCTAGGACAGGGAGGGAATTCACCCCTCCACTTT. Amino acid sequence: CSVKLGQGGNSPLHF. The entire variable domain, with the rest obtained from reference TRBV29-1 and TRBJ1-6, is as follows: SAVISQKPSRDICQRGTSLTIQCQVDSQVTMMFWYRQQPGQSLTLIATANQGSEATYESGFVIDKFPISRPNLTFSTLTVSNMSPEDSSIYLCSVKLGQGGNSPLHFGNGTRLTVT.

The genes are TRBV7-2 and TRBJ2-2; TRBD2 matches 13 bases. V dropped 2 bases and J dropped 3; count of bases not matched to a gene: 9. The germline V gene has CDR1 SGHTA and CDR2 FQGNSA. The CDR3 consists of 19 residues. The CDR3 protein is CASSLTSGRASSYTGELFF. The CDR3 coding sequence is TGTGCCAGCAGCTTAACTAGCGGGAGGGCCAGTTCATACACCGGGGAGCTGTTTTTT.

A note on this clonotype: With a much larger clone just one base away, this may be a read error. V usage is TRBV5-1 and J usage is TRBJ2-3; D may match TRBD1 or TRBD2 (5 bases each). Germline CDR1 is SGHRS and CDR2 is YFSETQ. CDR3 length: 15 amino acids. CDR3 bases: TGCGCCAGCAGCTTGGTCAGGGAGAGCATAGATACGCAGTATTTT. Amino acid sequence: CASSLVRESIDTQYF.

The chain employs TRBV29-1 and TRBJ1-4; a possible D gene is TRBD1 (5 bases). The CDR3 spans 13 residues. Germline assignment: CDR1 SQVTM and CDR2 ANQGSEA. V lost 3 bases, J lost 6 bases, and 11 bases lay in between. In DNA, the CDR3 is TGCAGCGTTGACGGGACGGACCATGAAAAACTGTTTTTT. This codes for CSVDGTDHEKLFF.

This chain uses TRBV2 with TRBJ1-2, with 8 bases matching TRBD1. V was clipped by 7 bases and J by 4 bases; unmatched bases: 5. CDR3 size: 13 residues. The germline V gene has CDR1 SNHLY and CDR2 FYNNEI. CDR3 in DNA: TGTGCCAGCAAAATCGGACAGGGCTATGGCTACACCTTC. Encoded protein: CASKIGQGYGYTF. Combining the CDR3 with reference TRBV2 and TRBJ1-2 gives the whole variable domain EPEVTQTPSHQVTQMGQEVILRCVPISNHLYFYWYRQILGQKVEFLVSFYNNEISEKSEIFDDQFSVERPDGSNFTLKIRSTKLEDSAMYFCASKIGQGYGYTFGSGTRLTVV.

There are many counts of this clonotype. V gene TRBV6-2 or TRBV6-3 combines with J gene TRBJ2-1; 10 positions match TRBD2. CDR1 and CDR2 (germline): MNHEY, SVGEGT. This CDR3 is built from 15 residues. V lost 5 bases, J lost 6 bases, and 7 bases stayed unmatched. CDR3 DNA: TGTGCCAGCAGTCTGACTAGCGGGTATGGCAATGAGCAGTTCTTC. Protein product: CASSLTSGYGNEQFF.

This rearrangement joins TRBV7-9 to TRBJ2-3; 13 bases agree with TRBD2. CDR1 SEHNR and CDR2 FQNEAQ come from the germline V gene (reference sequence). The CDR3 spans 18 residues. Unmatched junction bases numbered 4, after V lost 0 bases and J lost 1 base. CDR3 sequence (DNA): TGTGCCAGCAGCTTAGCCCGACTAGCGGGGGGCCGCACAGATACGCAGTATTTT. It encodes CASSLARLAGGRTDTQYF.

The chain recombines TRBV7-9 with TRBJ2-1; D is ambiguous. Germline-derived CDR1 and CDR2 are SEHNR and FQNEAQ (reference sequence). Trimming took 7 bases from V and 8 from J, leaving 12 bases between them. The CDR3 covers 12 residues. The CDR3 protein is CASTLTLDEQFF. CDR3 DNA: TGTGCCAGCACCTTGACCCTTGATGAGCAGTTCTTC.